Listed below are T cell receptor beta chains from one sample, sequenced in a study of blood T cell repertoires in COVID-19. Assay: immunoSEQ multiplex PCR; the TCRdb copy retains only in-frame clones and omits some. The sample includes roughly 150,000 clones, about 87% seen only once; the top ten take under 3%. Material: peripheral blood. All receptors come from a woman older than 75 with COVID-19, enrolled during active disease. Each CDR3 is given with its conserved first and last residue. D genes are given only for firm matches. Size is stated for part of the rows, as once, few or many counts, or as a class when the clone is expanded.

J: TRBJ2-7; D: TRBD1; V: TRBV24-1; size: -; CDR3: CATSDPRQGSYEQYF; DNA: TGTGCCACCAGTGATCCGAGACAGGGCTCCTACGAGCAGTACTTC
J: TRBJ2-1; D: TRBD2; V: TRBV2; size: -; CDR3: CASRGSGRETEQFF; DNA: TGTGCCAGCAGGGGAAGCGGGAGAGAGACTGAGCAGTTCTTC
J: TRBJ1-5; D: -; V: TRBV28; size: once; CDR3: CASSLAGSPPDQPQHF; DNA: TGTGCCAGCAGTTTAGCGGGCTCCCCCCCGGATCAGCCCCAGCATTTT
J: TRBJ1-5; D: -; V: TRBV19; size: -; CDR3: CATTDSSPHQPQHF; DNA: TGTGCCACGACCGACAGTTCACCTCATCAGCCCCAGCATTTT
J: TRBJ1-2; D: -; V: TRBV6-5; size: -; CDR3: CASRPGGGVYGYTF; DNA: TGTGCCAGCAGACCCGGGGGGGGCGTCTATGGCTACACCTTC
J: TRBJ1-6; D: -; V: TRBV7-2; size: -; CDR3: CASTTMTADNSPLHF; DNA: TGTGCCAGCACCACTATGACAGCCGATAATTCACCCCTCCACTTT
J: TRBJ2-7; D: TRBD1; V: TRBV27; size: few; CDR3: CASSPGGTGREQYF; DNA: TGTGCCAGCAGTCCCGGAGGGACAGGGCGCGAGCAGTACTTC
J: TRBJ1-6; D: -; V: TRBV21-1; size: -; CDR3: CASRPMGGDNSPLHF; DNA: TGTGCCAGCAGGCCCATGGGGGGTGATAATTCACCCCTCCACTTT
J: TRBJ1-5; D: TRBD1; V: TRBV2; size: -; CDR3: CASSPNNRGVEQPQHF; DNA: TGTGCCAGCAGTCCTAACAACAGGGGTGTGGAGCAGCCCCAGCATTTT
J: TRBJ2-6; D: -; V: TRBV14; size: once; CDR3: CASSRGWVWTGANVLTF; DNA: TGTGCCAGCAGCCGAGGTTGGGTATGGACTGGGGCCAACGTCCTGACTTTC
J: TRBJ1-1; D: -; V: TRBV12-3/TRBV12-4; size: once; CDR3: CASLERRAFF; DNA: TGTGCCAGCCTCGAGCGTAGAGCTTTCTTT
J: TRBJ2-1; D: TRBD2; V: TRBV3-1/TRBV3-2; size: -; CDR3: CASSPGLVDEYGVLDEQFF; DNA: TGTGCCAGCAGCCCGGGACTAGTGGACGAATACGGGGTTCTTGATGAGCAGTTCTTC
J: TRBJ2-7; D: TRBD1; V: TRBV2; size: few; CDR3: CASSSQGYEQYF; DNA: TGTGCCAGCAGTTCACAGGGGTACGAGCAGTACTTC
J: TRBJ1-1; D: TRBD1; V: TRBV6-5; size: -; CDR3: CASRGTGTTEAFF; DNA: TGTGCCAGCCGCGGGACAGGCACCACTGAAGCTTTCTTT
J: TRBJ1-2; D: -; V: TRBV12-3/TRBV12-4; size: -; CDR3: CASSSTVGNGYTF; DNA: TGTGCCAGCAGTTCGACAGTTGGAAATGGCTACACCTTC
J: TRBJ2-7; D: -; V: TRBV28; size: once; CDR3: CASSWALSGYEQYF; DNA: TGTGCCAGCAGCTGGGCCCTTAGCGGCTACGAGCAGTACTTC
J: TRBJ1-3; D: -; V: TRBV11-2; size: -; CDR3: CASSLSTGAGNTIYF; DNA: TGTGCCAGCAGCTTGAGTACAGGCGCTGGAAACACCATATATTTT
J: TRBJ2-1; D: -; V: TRBV18; size: -; CDR3: CASSPGTASGEQFF; DNA: TGTGCCAGCTCTCCCGGGACTGCGAGCGGTGAGCAGTTCTTC
J: TRBJ2-1; D: -; V: TRBV10-1; size: -; CDR3: CASRISPREDEQFF; DNA: TGCGCCAGCAGAATCTCTCCCAGGGAGGATGAGCAGTTCTTC
J: TRBJ1-1; D: -; V: TRBV7-3; size: -; CDR3: CASSVQANTEAFF; DNA: TGTGCCAGCAGCGTACAGGCGAACACTGAAGCTTTCTTT
J: TRBJ2-5; D: TRBD2; V: TRBV15; size: -; CDR3: CATSVTGTRGGETQYF; DNA: TGTGCCACCAGCGTCACCGGGACTAGGGGCGGGGAGACCCAGTACTTC
J: TRBJ2-2; D: -; V: TRBV27; size: -; CDR3: CASSSLNSGELFF; DNA: TGTGCCAGCAGTTCATTAAACTCCGGGGAGCTGTTTTTT
J: TRBJ2-1; D: TRBD2; V: TRBV4-2; size: -; CDR3: CASSQERTSGFNEQFF; DNA: TGTGCCAGCAGCCAAGAGAGGACTAGCGGGTTCAATGAGCAGTTCTTC
J: TRBJ1-1; D: -; V: TRBV6-5; size: -; CDR3: CASSYGGMNTEAFF; DNA: TGTGCCAGCAGTTACGGGGGGATGAACACTGAAGCTTTCTTT
J: TRBJ1-1; D: -; V: TRBV12-5; size: few; CDR3: CASGSDRKAFF; DNA: TGTGCTAGTGGTTCCGATAGAAAAGCTTTCTTT
J: TRBJ2-3; D: TRBD2; V: TRBV9; size: -; CDR3: CASSVDSGGTDTQYF; DNA: TGTGCCAGCAGCGTAGATTCGGGGGGGACAGATACGCAGTATTTT
J: TRBJ1-5; D: TRBD1; V: TRBV2; size: once; CDR3: CASSGDRVNQPQHF; DNA: TGTGCCAGCAGTGGTGACAGGGTCAATCAGCCCCAGCATTTT
J: TRBJ2-7; D: TRBD1; V: TRBV2; size: -; CDR3: CASSDGGQGSYEQYF; DNA: TGTGCCAGCAGTGATGGGGGACAGGGCTCCTACGAGCAGTACTTC
J: TRBJ1-3; D: TRBD1; V: TRBV7-2; size: -; CDR3: CASSLTLGQEGNTIYF; DNA: TGTGCCAGCAGCCTTACCTTGGGACAGGAGGGAAACACCATATATTTT
J: TRBJ1-1; D: TRBD1; V: TRBV18; size: -; CDR3: CASSPEGQGKRTEAFF; DNA: TGTGCCAGCTCACCAGAGGGACAGGGAAAGCGGACTGAAGCTTTCTTT
J: TRBJ2-1; D: -; V: TRBV6-4; size: few; CDR3: CASSDTEYNEQFF; DNA: TGTGCCAGCAGTGATACAGAATACAATGAGCAGTTCTTC
J: TRBJ1-5; D: -; V: TRBV6-5; size: -; CDR3: CASRLQARSNQPQHF; DNA: TGTGCCAGCAGATTACAGGCTCGGAGCAATCAGCCCCAGCATTTT
J: TRBJ2-2; D: TRBD1; V: TRBV5-4; size: -; CDR3: CASSFVRGQGRSGELFF; DNA: TGTGCCAGCAGCTTTGTAAGGGGACAGGGGAGATCCGGGGAGCTGTTTTTT
J: TRBJ1-4; D: -; V: TRBV4-2; size: -; CDR3: CASSQRGGETVGNEKLFF; DNA: TGTGCCAGCAGCCAACGGGGGGGGGAGACTGTCGGGAATGAAAAACTGTTTTTT
J: TRBJ2-6; D: TRBD1; V: TRBV7-9; size: -; CDR3: CASSLGTGIYGANVLTF; DNA: TGTGCCAGCAGCTTAGGGACAGGGATCTATGGGGCCAACGTCCTGACTTTC
J: TRBJ2-1; D: -; V: TRBV5-4; size: -; CDR3: CASSIQDNEQFF; DNA: TGTGCCAGCAGCATCCAGGACAATGAGCAGTTCTTC
J: TRBJ1-3; D: -; V: TRBV10-3; size: -; CDR3: CAIRQPGERADTIYF; DNA: TGTGCCATCAGACAACCAGGGGAAAGGGCGGACACCATATATTTT
J: TRBJ2-1; D: -; V: TRBV3-1/TRBV3-2; size: once; CDR3: CASSQDTDSYNEQFF; DNA: TGTGCCAGCAGCCAAGACACCGACAGCTACAATGAGCAGTTCTTC
J: TRBJ2-3; D: TRBD2; V: TRBV14; size: -; CDR3: CASSPPSGRLPTDTQYF; DNA: TGTGCCAGCAGCCCGCCTAGCGGGAGGCTACCCACAGATACGCAGTATTTT
J: TRBJ1-1; D: -; V: TRBV7-2; size: -; CDR3: CASSSMQGTEAFF; DNA: TGTGCCAGCAGCTCTATGCAGGGGACTGAAGCTTTCTTT
J: TRBJ1-3; D: -; V: TRBV7-9; size: -; CDR3: CASSSTGSGNTIYF; DNA: TGTGCCAGCAGCTCCACAGGGTCTGGAAACACCATATATTTT
J: TRBJ2-7; D: TRBD1; V: TRBV28; size: -; CDR3: CASSFFSADRGQYF; DNA: TGTGCCAGCAGTTTCTTCTCCGCCGACAGGGGACAGTACTTC
J: TRBJ2-5; D: TRBD2; V: TRBV11-2; size: -; CDR3: CASSSGTSRETQYF; DNA: TGTGCCAGCAGTTCCGGGACTAGCCGGGAGACCCAGTACTTC
J: TRBJ2-2; D: -; V: TRBV3-1/TRBV3-2; size: -; CDR3: CASSQARGVGELFF; DNA: TGTGCCAGCAGCCAAGCACGGGGTGTCGGGGAGCTGTTTTTT
J: TRBJ2-2; D: -; V: TRBV7-2; size: -; CDR3: CASSLAGATGELFF; DNA: TGTGCCAGCAGCTTAGCGGGAGCCACCGGGGAGCTGTTTTTT
J: TRBJ2-5; D: TRBD2; V: TRBV7-2; size: -; CDR3: CASSPSGSLKTQYF; DNA: TGTGCCAGCAGCCCTAGCGGGAGCCTGAAGACCCAGTACTTC
J: TRBJ2-1; D: TRBD2; V: TRBV11-2; size: -; CDR3: CASSLGLADYNEQFF; DNA: TGTGCCAGCAGCTTAGGACTAGCGGACTACAATGAGCAGTTCTTC
J: TRBJ2-1; D: TRBD2; V: TRBV6-1; size: -; CDR3: CASSANIGAGARYNEQFF; DNA: TGTGCCAGCAGTGCAAATATAGGAGCGGGAGCTAGGTACAATGAGCAGTTCTTC
J: TRBJ2-7; D: TRBD1; V: TRBV4-1; size: -; CDR3: CASSRDRAKSYEQYF; DNA: TGCGCCAGCAGTCGGGACAGGGCGAAGTCCTACGAGCAGTACTTC
J: TRBJ2-3; D: TRBD1; V: TRBV9; size: once; CDR3: CASSGQGVDTQYF; DNA: TGTGCCAGCAGCGGACAGGGGGTAGATACGCAGTATTTT
J: TRBJ1-2; D: -; V: TRBV6-6; size: -; CDR3: CASRLRGNYGYTF; DNA: TGTGCCAGCAGGTTGAGGGGGAACTATGGCTACACCTTC
J: TRBJ2-2; D: TRBD1; V: TRBV11-3; size: -; CDR3: CASSGRTGANTGELFF; DNA: TGTGCCAGCAGCGGGCGGACAGGAGCTAACACCGGGGAGCTGTTTTTT
J: TRBJ1-4; D: -; V: TRBV6-5; size: -; CDR3: CASREDRTTNEKLFF; DNA: TGTGCCAGCAGGGAGGATAGGACAACTAATGAAAAACTGTTTTTT
J: TRBJ2-5; D: -; V: TRBV28; size: -; CDR3: CASSLPALTQYF; DNA: TGTGCCAGCAGTTTACCAGCGTTGACCCAGTACTTC
J: TRBJ2-7; D: TRBD1; V: TRBV28; size: -; CDR3: CASRNRGRGLGSHEQYF; DNA: TGTGCCAGCAGGAACAGGGGCCGAGGACTCGGCTCGCACGAGCAGTACTTC
J: TRBJ2-7; D: -; V: TRBV28; size: -; CDR3: CASSLPRRGILYEQYF; DNA: TGTGCCAGCAGTTTACCCCGACGGGGAATCCTTTACGAGCAGTACTTC
J: TRBJ1-1; D: -; V: TRBV7-2; size: -; CDR3: CASSLARQGGLTEAFF; DNA: TGTGCCAGCAGCTTAGCGCGCCAAGGGGGATTGACTGAAGCTTTCTTT